This TCR beta chain was found in a study of cytomegalovirus exposure and HLA in healthy donors. General study findings and limits: For TCR beta chains, V- and J-gene trimming was later linked to a missense DCLRE1C variant.

This cohort consisted of healthy bone marrow donors. CDR1 MDHEN and CDR2 SYDVKM come from the germline V gene. The CDR3 length is 13 residues. PCR employed 60 Vbeta and 13 Jbeta primers. Clones were sequenced by immunoSEQ multiplex PCR, and TCRdb holds only the in-frame ones, with some missing. The data contain around 120,000 clones, under 80% of them seen just once; the ten biggest clones take up roughly 10%. A word on this clone: Its antigen is unknown.

The chain links TRBV28 to TRBJ2-5, with 7 positions matching TRBD1. Matching the DNA end better, TRBJ2-7 makes the J call doubtful. The receptor was derived from a woman aged 45-60 years in good health and CMV-seropositive. Sequences were obtained from PBMCs. CDR3 loop: CASSIGTAYEQYF. In nucleotides, the CDR3 is TGTGCCAGCAGTATCGGGACAGCCTACGAGCAGTACTTC.